Listed below are T cell receptor beta chains from one sample, sequenced in a study of shared clonotypes between healthy human individuals. Sequencing used immunoSEQ multiplex PCR; TCRdb keeps in-frame clones, though not all of them. The sample consists of 1,500,000 or so clones, 98% to 99% of them appearing once. The sequenced material came from naive CD4+ T cells sorted from blood. These receptors were collected from a man aged 25 to 40 in good health. The CDR3 runs from the conserved cysteine through the conserved F or W. The D gene is left open where the match is weak. Where a row states a size, it is once, few, many or the class of an expanded clone; other rows omit it.

v_gene	abundance	j_gene	d_gene	len	CDR3aa	CDR3nt
TRBV5-1	.	TRBJ2-7	.	13	CASSSTGGGEQYF	TGCGCCAGCAGCTCCACGGGGGGCGGCGAGCAGTACTTC
TRBV10-1	.	TRBJ2-2	.	13	CASRRGDTGELFF	TGCGCCAGCAGGAGGGGGGACACCGGGGAGCTGTTTTTT
TRBV9	.	TRBJ2-7	.	15	CASSVDVRDTHEQYF	TGTGCCAGCAGCGTAGACGTGAGGGACACGCACGAGCAGTACTTC
TRBV28	.	TRBJ2-7	TRBD1	16	CASSLPGGQGSYEQYF	TGTGCCAGCAGTTTGCCCGGGGGACAGGGTTCCTACGAGCAGTACTTC
TRBV29-1	.	TRBJ2-7	.	13	CSVGQASSHEQYF	TGCAGCGTTGGACAAGCTAGTAGCCACGAGCAGTACTTC
TRBV19	.	TRBJ2-3	.	16	CASSIIQVEHTDTQYF	TGTGCCAGTAGTATAATCCAGGTCGAACACACAGATACGCAGTATTTT
TRBV7-9	.	TRBJ1-5	.	12	CASSLDSQPQHF	TGTGCCAGCAGCTTAGACTCCCAGCCCCAGCATTTT
TRBV11-3	.	TRBJ2-1	TRBD2	19	CASSLDSTQGLAGANEQFF	TGTGCCAGCAGCTTAGATTCCACCCAAGGGCTAGCGGGAGCCAATGAGCAGTTCTTC
TRBV5-6	.	TRBJ2-5	TRBD2	15	CASSADTSGGGTQYF	TGTGCCAGCAGCGCAGATACTAGCGGAGGGGGAACCCAGTACTTC
TRBV10-1	.	TRBJ2-3	TRBD2	16	CASSEGLAGVVDTQYF	TGCGCCAGCAGTGAGGGACTAGCGGGAGTTGTAGATACGCAGTATTTT
TRBV6-5	.	TRBJ2-7	TRBD2	15	CASSHGTSGSYEQYF	TGTGCCAGCAGTCACGGGACTAGCGGATCCTACGAGCAGTACTTC
TRBV29-1	.	TRBJ2-3	.	11	CSVGITATQYF	TGCAGCGTTGGAATAACGGCCACGCAGTATTTT
TRBV5-1	.	TRBJ2-7	TRBD2	14	CASSRSGRVGEQYF	TGCGCCAGCAGCAGAAGCGGGAGAGTGGGAGAGCAGTACTTC
TRBV4-1	.	TRBJ1-5	.	13	CASSPGRDQPQHF	TGCGCCAGCAGCCCAGGGAGGGATCAGCCCCAGCATTTT
TRBV30	.	TRBJ2-7	.	14	CAWSAVLGPGEQYF	TGTGCCTGGAGTGCTGTTCTAGGCCCAGGTGAGCAGTACTTC
TRBV7-8	.	TRBJ1-2	TRBD1	15	CASSQYDRANYGYTF	TGTGCCAGCAGCCAATATGACAGGGCTAACTATGGCTACACCTTC
TRBV11-2	.	TRBJ2-1	TRBD2	17	CASSPRWPGLAGDEQFF	TGTGCCAGCAGCCCCCGTTGGCCGGGACTAGCGGGAGATGAGCAGTTCTTC
TRBV9	.	TRBJ2-3	.	10	CAGRTDTQYF	TGTGCCGGACGCACAGATACGCAGTATTTT
TRBV14	.	TRBJ1-1	.	14	CASSQVRGNTEAFF	TGTGCCAGCAGCCAAGTCCGAGGGAACACTGAAGCTTTCTTT
TRBV15	.	TRBJ1-3	TRBD1	15	CATSRTGTTGNTIYF	TGTGCCACCAGCAGGACAGGGACTACTGGAAACACCATATATTTT
TRBV7-9	once	TRBJ2-7	.	13	CASSLAWDYEQYF	TGTGCCAGCAGCTTAGCCTGGGACTACGAGCAGTACTTC
TRBV14	.	TRBJ2-1	.	14	CASSQGRRNNEQFF	TGTGCCAGCAGCCAAGGACGGCGAAACAATGAGCAGTTCTTC
TRBV18	.	TRBJ1-5	TRBD1	14	CASSRQGKDQPQHF	TGTGCCAGCTCACGACAGGGAAAGGATCAGCCCCAGCATTTT
TRBV9	.	TRBJ2-7	.	14	CASSVAGLPYEQYF	TGTGCCAGCAGCGTAGCAGGGTTGCCCTACGAGCAGTACTTC
TRBV20-1	.	TRBJ1-2	.	10	CSALDLGYTF	TGCAGTGCCCTGGACCTTGGCTACACCTTC
TRBV18	.	TRBJ2-6	.	18	CASSPRSQVVSGANVLTF	TGTGCCAGCTCACCAAGAAGTCAGGTTGTTTCTGGGGCCAACGTCCTGACTTTC
TRBV7-6	.	TRBJ2-1	.	16	CASSLTWDLTVTEQFF	TGTGCCAGCAGCCTTACCTGGGACTTGACGGTGACTGAGCAGTTCTTC
TRBV11-2	.	TRBJ1-5	.	16	CASSNGERGSNQPQHF	TGTGCCAGCAGCAATGGGGAGAGGGGAAGCAATCAGCCCCAGCATTTT
TRBV4-2	.	TRBJ2-3	TRBD2	15	CASSHRAGVGDTQYF	TGTGCCAGCAGCCACCGAGCGGGAGTTGGAGATACGCAGTATTTT
TRBV4-3	.	TRBJ2-1	TRBD2	16	CASSQEPLAGGSEQFF	TGCGCCAGCAGCCAAGAACCCCTAGCGGGAGGATCTGAGCAGTTCTTC
TRBV30	.	TRBJ2-7	TRBD2	14	CAWSVGRARYEQYF	TGTGCCTGGAGTGTAGGGAGGGCCAGGTACGAGCAGTACTTC
TRBV27	.	TRBJ1-1	.	14	CASSLSARVVGAFF	TGTGCCAGCAGTTTATCGGCAAGGGTGGTGGGAGCTTTCTTT
TRBV9	.	TRBJ2-5	.	12	CASSPSHGTQYF	TGTGCCAGCAGCCCTAGTCATGGGACCCAGTACTTC
TRBV5-4	once	TRBJ2-5	TRBD1	16	CASSLAKTGGGETQYF	TGTGCCAGCAGCTTAGCAAAAACAGGGGGTGGAGAGACCCAGTACTTC
TRBV7-3	.	TRBJ2-2	TRBD2	15	CASSRSGSVTGELFF	TGTGCCAGCAGCCGAAGCGGGAGTGTGACCGGGGAGCTGTTTTTT
TRBV19	.	TRBJ1-2	TRBD1	14	CASIRTGGSYGYTF	TGTGCCAGTATCAGGACAGGGGGCAGCTATGGCTACACCTTC
TRBV13	.	TRBJ2-3	.	14	CASSPTGVGDTQYF	TGTGCCAGCAGCCCTACCGGAGTCGGAGATACGCAGTATTTT
TRBV6-1	.	TRBJ1-2	.	17	CASSEVARYAVNYGYTF	TGTGCCAGCAGTGAAGTAGCTAGGTACGCGGTCAACTATGGCTACACCTTC